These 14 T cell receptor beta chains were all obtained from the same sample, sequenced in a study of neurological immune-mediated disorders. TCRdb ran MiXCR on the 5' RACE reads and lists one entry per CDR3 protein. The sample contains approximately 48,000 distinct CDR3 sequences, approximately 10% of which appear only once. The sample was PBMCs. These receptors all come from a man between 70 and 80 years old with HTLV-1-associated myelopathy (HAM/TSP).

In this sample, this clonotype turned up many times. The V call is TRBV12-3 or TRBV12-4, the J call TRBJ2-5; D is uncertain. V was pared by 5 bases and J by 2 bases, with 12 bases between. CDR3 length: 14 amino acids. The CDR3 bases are TGTGCCAGCAGTCGAGGTGAAGGGCAAGAGACCCAGTACTTC. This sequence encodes CASSRGEGQETQYF.

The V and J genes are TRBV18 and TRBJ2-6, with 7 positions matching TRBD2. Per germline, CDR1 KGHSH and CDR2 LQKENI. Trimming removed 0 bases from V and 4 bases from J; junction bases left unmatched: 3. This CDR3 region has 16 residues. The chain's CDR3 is CASSPPRGSGANVLTF. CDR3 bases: TGTGCCAGCTCACCACCGCGGGGGTCCGGGGCCAACGTCCTGACTTTC. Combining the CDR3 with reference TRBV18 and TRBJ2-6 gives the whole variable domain NAGVMQNPRHLVRRRGQEARLRCSPMKGHSHVYWYRQLPEEGLKFMVYLQKENIIDESGMPKERFSAEFPKEGPSILRIQQVVRGDSAAYFCASSPPRGSGANVLTFGAGSRLTVL.

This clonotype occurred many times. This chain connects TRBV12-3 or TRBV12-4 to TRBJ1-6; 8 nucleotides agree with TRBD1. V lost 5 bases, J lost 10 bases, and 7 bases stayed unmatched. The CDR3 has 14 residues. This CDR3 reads CASSPGTGWSPLHF. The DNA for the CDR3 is TGTGCCAGCAGTCCAGGGACAGGATGGTCACCCCTCCACTTT.

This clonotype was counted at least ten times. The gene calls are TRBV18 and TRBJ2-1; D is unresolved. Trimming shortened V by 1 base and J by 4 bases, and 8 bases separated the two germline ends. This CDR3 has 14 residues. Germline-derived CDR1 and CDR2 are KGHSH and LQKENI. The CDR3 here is CASSPLQQYNEQFF. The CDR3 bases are TGTGCCAGCTCACCACTGCAACAGTACAATGAGCAGTTCTTC.

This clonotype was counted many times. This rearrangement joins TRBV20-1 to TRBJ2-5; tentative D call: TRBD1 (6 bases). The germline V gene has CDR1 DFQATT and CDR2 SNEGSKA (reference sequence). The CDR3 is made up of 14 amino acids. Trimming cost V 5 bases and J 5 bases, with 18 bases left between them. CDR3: CSAAPKTGRETQYF. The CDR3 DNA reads TGCAGTGCTGCGCCAAAAACAGGGCGGGAGACCCAGTACTTC.

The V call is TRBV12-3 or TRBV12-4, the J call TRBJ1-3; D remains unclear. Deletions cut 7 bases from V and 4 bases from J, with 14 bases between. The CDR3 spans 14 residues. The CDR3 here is CASKIHRRGNTIYF. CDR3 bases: TGTGCCAGCAAAATTCACCGACGGGGAAACACCATATATTTT.

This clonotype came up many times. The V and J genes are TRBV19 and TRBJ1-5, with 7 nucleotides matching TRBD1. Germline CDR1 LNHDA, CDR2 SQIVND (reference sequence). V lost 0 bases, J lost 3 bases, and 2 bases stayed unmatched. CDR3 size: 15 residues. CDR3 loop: CASSIEGQTNQPQHF. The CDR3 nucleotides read TGTGCCAGTAGTATAGAGGGACAGACCAATCAGCCCCAGCATTTT. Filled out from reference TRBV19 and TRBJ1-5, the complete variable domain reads DGGITQSPKYLFRKEGQNVTLSCEQNLNHDAMYWYRQDPGQGLRLIYYSQIVNDFQKGDIAEGYSVSREKKESFPLTVTSAQKNPTAFYLCASSIEGQTNQPQHFGDGTRLSIL.

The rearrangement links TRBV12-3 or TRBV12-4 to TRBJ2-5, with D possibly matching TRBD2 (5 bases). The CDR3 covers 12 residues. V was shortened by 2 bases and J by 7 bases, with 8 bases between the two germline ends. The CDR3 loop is CASSLHRGTQYF. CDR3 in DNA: TGTGCCAGCAGTTTACATCGGGGGACCCAGTACTTC.

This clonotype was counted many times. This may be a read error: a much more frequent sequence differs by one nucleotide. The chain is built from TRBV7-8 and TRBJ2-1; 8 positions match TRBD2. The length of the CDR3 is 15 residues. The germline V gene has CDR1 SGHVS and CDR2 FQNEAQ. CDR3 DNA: TGTGCCAGCAGCCCTCGGGAGGGGTCCTTCAATGAGCAGTTCTTC. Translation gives CASSPREGSFNEQFF.

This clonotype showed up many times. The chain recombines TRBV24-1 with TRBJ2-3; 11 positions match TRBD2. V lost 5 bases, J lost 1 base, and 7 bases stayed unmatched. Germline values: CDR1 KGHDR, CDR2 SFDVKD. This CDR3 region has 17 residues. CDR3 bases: TGTGCCACCAGTGTGCCTAGCGGGAGGTTCGGCACAGATACGCAGTATTTT. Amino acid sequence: CATSVPSGRFGTDTQYF.

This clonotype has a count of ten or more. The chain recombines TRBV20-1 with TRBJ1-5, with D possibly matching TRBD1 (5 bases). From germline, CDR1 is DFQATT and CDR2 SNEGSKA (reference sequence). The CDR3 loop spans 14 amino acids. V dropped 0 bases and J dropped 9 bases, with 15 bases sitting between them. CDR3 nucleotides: TGCAGTGCTAGAGATCGACGGGGGGTGGGGCCCCAGCATTTT. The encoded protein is CSARDRRGVGPQHF.

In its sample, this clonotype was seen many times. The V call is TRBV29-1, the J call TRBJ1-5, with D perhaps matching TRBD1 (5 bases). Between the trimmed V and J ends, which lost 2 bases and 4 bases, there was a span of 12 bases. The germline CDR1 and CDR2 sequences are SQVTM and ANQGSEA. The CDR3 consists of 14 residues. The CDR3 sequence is CSVESRVKNQPQHF. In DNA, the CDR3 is TGCAGCGTTGAATCCAGGGTTAAAAATCAGCCCCAGCATTTT.

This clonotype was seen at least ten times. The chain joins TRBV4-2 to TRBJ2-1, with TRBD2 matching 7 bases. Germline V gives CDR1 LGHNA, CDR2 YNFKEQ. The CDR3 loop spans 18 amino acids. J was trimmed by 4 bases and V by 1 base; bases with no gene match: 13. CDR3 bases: TGTGCCAGCAGCCAAGTCCGCCCCAGCGGGACCCCGTACAATGAGCAGTTCTTC. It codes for CASSQVRPSGTPYNEQFF.

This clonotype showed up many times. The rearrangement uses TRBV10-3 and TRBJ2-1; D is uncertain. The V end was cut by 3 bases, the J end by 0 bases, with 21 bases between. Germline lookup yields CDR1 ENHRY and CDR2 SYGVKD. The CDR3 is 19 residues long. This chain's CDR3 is CAISDLVRLRLSSYNEQFF. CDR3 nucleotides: TGTGCCATCAGTGATTTGGTACGATTACGACTGAGCTCCTACAATGAGCAGTTCTTC.